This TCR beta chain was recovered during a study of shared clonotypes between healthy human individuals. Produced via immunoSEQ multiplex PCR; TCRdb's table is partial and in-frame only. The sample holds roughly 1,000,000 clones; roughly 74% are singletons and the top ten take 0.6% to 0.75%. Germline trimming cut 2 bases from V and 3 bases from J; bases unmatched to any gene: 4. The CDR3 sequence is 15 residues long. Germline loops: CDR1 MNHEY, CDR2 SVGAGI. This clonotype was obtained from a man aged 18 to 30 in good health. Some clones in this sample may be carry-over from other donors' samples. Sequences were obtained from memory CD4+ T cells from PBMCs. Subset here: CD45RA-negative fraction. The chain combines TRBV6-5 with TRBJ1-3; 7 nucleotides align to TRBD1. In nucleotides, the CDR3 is TGTGCCAGCAGTTACAGGGACAGAGGTGGAAACACCATATATTTT. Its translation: CASSYRDRGGNTIYF.